These 23 T cell receptor beta chains originate from one sample sequenced in a study of blood T cell repertoires in COVID-19. TCRdb keeps only in-frame clones here, not all; method: immunoSEQ multiplex PCR. In the table there are 250,000 to 300,000 clones, 88% of which are singletons. Sequencing was done on a sample of peripheral blood. The source is a woman in her thirties or forties who had recovered from COVID-19.

The rearrangement uses TRBV7-2 and TRBJ1-4; D not certain. The V end was cut by 5 bases, the J end by 3 bases, with 19 bases between. CDR3 length: 17 residues. CDR1 and CDR2 (germline): SGHTA, FQGNSA. Written as DNA, the CDR3 is TGTGCCAGCAGCCGCCGAGGGAGGATGGTGGCTAATGAAAAACTGTTTTTT. It yields the protein CASSRRGRMVANEKLFF.

The V and J genes are TRBV4-2 and TRBJ1-1; 7 bases are shared with TRBD1. The CDR3 loop spans 16 amino acids. Germline CDR1 is LGHNA and CDR2 is YNFKEQ. V gave up 0 bases and J gave up 4 bases; unmatched junction bases: 8. CDR3 region: CASSQEGGRPVTEAFF. For the CDR3, the DNA is TGTGCCAGCAGCCAAGAAGGGGGCCGGCCCGTCACTGAAGCTTTCTTT.

Concerning this clone: At one of its ends the junction is not consistent with the germline gene, which may arise from a read error. The rearrangement links TRBV30 to TRBJ2-6; TRBD2 agrees at 7 bases. Germline V lookup: CDR1 GTSNPN, CDR2 SVGIG (reference sequence). This CDR3 has 14 residues. The CDR3 coding sequence is TGCATGGCGGGGGTCCCTTCTGGGGCCAACGTCCTGACTTTC. Translated, it gives CMAGVPSGANVLTF.

This clone was detected only once. J is TRBJ1-2 and V is TRBV29-1; no firm D call. The CDR3 is 13 residues long. Trimming shortened V by 4 bases and J by 0 bases, and 9 bases separated the two germline ends. Germline lookup yields CDR1 SQVTM and CDR2 ANQGSEA. In DNA form, the CDR3 reads TGCAGCGTTGTTCACAGAGCTAACTATGGCTACACCTTC. It encodes CSVVHRANYGYTF.

The rearrangement joins TRBV7-9 to TRBJ2-3, with a weak D call TRBD1 (6 bases). Trimming left V 9 bases short and J 2 bases short, with 15 bases between. The CDR3 sequence is 14 residues long. Germline loops: CDR1 SEHNR, CDR2 FQNEAQ (reference sequence). The CDR3 loop reads CASLGHTPTDTQYF. The CDR3 region has the DNA TGTGCCAGTCTGGGACACACCCCCACAGATACGCAGTATTTT.

Concerning this clone itself: One junction end disagrees with the germline gene, perhaps due to a read error. The CDR3, as DNA: TGTGCCAGCAGCCCCGGGGGGGCTTCGCTTCTCTTT. Its protein is CASSPGGASLLF. The V gene is TRBV7-2, the J gene TRBJ1-1; D perhaps matches TRBD1 (6 bases). The CDR3 is made up of 12 amino acids. The germline CDR1 and CDR2 sequences are SGHTA and FQGNSA.

The genes are TRBV7-2 and TRBJ1-1; D call uncertain. The V gene lost 5 bases and the J gene lost 11 bases, with 21 bases spanning the gap. The CDR3 runs to 14 residues. Germline assignment: CDR1 SGHTA and CDR2 FQGNSA. Here the CDR3 reads CASSLPGQPGGAFF. The DNA of the CDR3 is TGTGCCAGCAGCCTCCCGGGCCAACCGGGAGGCGCTTTCTTT.

The chain joins TRBV7-8 to TRBJ2-7; D unclear. This CDR3 has 11 residues. Germline CDR1 and CDR2: SGHVS and FQNEAQ. The V end lost 5 bases, the J end lost 3 bases, and 5 bases lay between the germline ends. The CDR3 DNA follows: TGTGCCAGCAGCCGTCTCTACGAGCAGTACTTC. Translation: CASSRLYEQYF.

This clone occurred once. The chain carries TRBV6-5 and TRBJ1-1; 8 nucleotides line up with TRBD1. The CDR3 totals 15 residues. Trimming removed 7 bases from V and 0 bases from J; junction bases left unmatched: 7. The germline V gene encodes CDR1 MNHEY and CDR2 SVGAGI. CDR3 nucleotide sequence: TGTGCCAGCACCCGCTGGGACAGGATGAACACTGAAGCTTTCTTT. Translated, it gives CASTRWDRMNTEAFF.

This clone was detected only once. Other DNA sequences from this sample encode an identical CDR3 as well. The chain combines TRBV5-1 with TRBJ2-1, with 11 bases that match TRBD2. Trimming took 0 bases from V and 3 from J; bases not matched to a gene: 2. The CDR3 contains 16 residues. Germline-derived CDR1 and CDR2 are SGHRS and YFSETQ. CDR3 in DNA: TGCGCCAGCAGCTTGGGGGGGACTAGCGGCTACAATGAGCAGTTCTTC. The encoded protein is CASSLGGTSGYNEQFF.

The chain is built from TRBV7-6 and TRBJ2-7; 11 bases are a match to TRBD2. Looked up from germline, CDR1 is SGHVS and CDR2 is FNYEAQ. CDR3 length equals 15 residues. With V trimmed by 3 bases and J by 5 bases, 6 bases remained unmatched. CDR3 sequence reads: CASSLLAGGRDEQYF. For the CDR3, the DNA is TGTGCCAGCAGCTTGCTAGCGGGAGGCCGGGACGAGCAGTACTTC.

The chain has TRBV7-3 and TRBJ1-3; possible D gene TRBD1, 5 bases. CDR3 length: 14 amino acids. Germline-derived CDR1 and CDR2 are SGHTA and FQGTGA. V was clipped by 5 bases and J by 4 bases, with 12 bases between them. The CDR3 loop is CASSPMGGGNTIYF. The CDR3 DNA follows: TGTGCCAGCAGCCCCATGGGGGGGGGAAACACCATATATTTT.

The genes are TRBV5-4 and TRBJ2-5; D unclear. Germline V CDR1 and CDR2: SGHNT, YYREEE (reference sequence). V was clipped by 3 bases and J by 5 bases, with 14 bases between them. The length of the CDR3 is 14 residues. CDR3 region: CASSSPAGVETQYF. DNA for the CDR3: TGTGCCAGCAGCTCCCCCGCTGGAGTGGAGACCCAGTACTTC.

This chain connects TRBV10-3 to TRBJ1-6; tentative D call: TRBD1 (5 bases). The germline V gene has CDR1 ENHRY and CDR2 SYGVKD. The V end lost 3 bases, the J end lost 5 bases, and 17 bases lay between the germline ends. This CDR3 has 17 amino acids. The CDR3 sequence: CAISDPAWGRDNSPLHF. The CDR3 DNA reads TGTGCCATCAGTGACCCCGCCTGGGGCAGGGATAATTCACCCCTCCACTTT.

This clone has a single count. This chain uses TRBV4-3 with TRBJ1-2; D is perhaps TRBD1 (6 bases). Germline CDR1 reads LGHNA; CDR2 reads YSLEER. The V end was cut by 4 bases, the J end by 8 bases, with 17 bases between. There are 14 residues in the CDR3. Here the CDR3 DNA reads TGCGCCAGCAGCCCCCCCGGGGGGGGCCAGGGCTACACCTTC. Encoded protein: CASSPPGGGQGYTF.

The chain carries TRBV6-2 or TRBV6-3 and TRBJ2-1, with 7 nucleotides matching TRBD2. The CDR3 covers 14 residues. The germline V gene has CDR1 MNHEY and CDR2 SVGEGT. The V segment lost 4 bases and the J segment 9 bases; nucleotides outside the gene matches: 9. The CDR3 reads CASSLRREMGEQFF. For the CDR3, the DNA is TGTGCCAGCAGTTTACGGCGGGAGATGGGTGAGCAGTTCTTC.

The chain links TRBV25-1 to TRBJ2-2, with a tentative D call TRBD1 (6 bases). The ends were cut back, 1 base at V and 6 bases at J, with 6 bases in the middle. From germline, CDR1 is MGHDK and CDR2 SYGVNS. The CDR3 runs 13 residues. The CDR3 nucleotides read TGTGCCAGCAGTGAATGGGGGCCCGGGGAGCTGTTTTTT. Translation gives CASSEWGPGELFF.

This clone occurred a few times. This chain connects TRBV15 to TRBJ2-1; 14 positions match TRBD2. V dropped 0 bases and J dropped 8; count of bases not matched to a gene: 9. The CDR3 contains 18 residues. Germline V gene data show CDR1 as LNHNV and CDR2 as YYDKDF (reference sequence). The CDR3 sequence is CATSREGPGLAGADEQFF. For the CDR3, the DNA is TGTGCCACCAGCAGAGAGGGCCCGGGACTAGCGGGAGCGGATGAGCAGTTCTTC.

The rearrangement uses TRBV6-5 and TRBJ2-5, with TRBD1 matching over 8 bases. Germline CDR1 is MNHEY and CDR2 is SVGAGI. The CDR3 covers 16 residues. J was trimmed by 2 bases and V by 4 bases; bases with no gene match: 9. CDR3: CASSFIGQGRQETQYF. CDR3 coding DNA: TGTGCCAGCAGTTTCATTGGACAGGGCAGGCAAGAGACCCAGTACTTC.

This chain connects TRBV12-5 to TRBJ2-5, with 8 bases fitting TRBD2. The CDR3 runs to 13 residues. J gave up 5 bases and V 2 bases, and 1 base lay outside the gene matches. The germline V gene encodes CDR1 LGHNT and CDR2 FRNRAP. The DNA for the CDR3 is TGTGCTAGTGGTTTGCGGGAGGGGGAGACCCAGTACTTC. It specifies CASGLREGETQYF.

The J gene is TRBJ1-2, the V gene TRBV18; 8 bases match TRBD1. CDR1 and CDR2 from the germline V gene are KGHSH and LQKENI. V lost 6 bases, J lost 4 bases, and 10 bases stayed unmatched. CDR3 length: 15 amino acids. CDR3 DNA sequence: TGTGCCAGCTCCCAAATCGCGGACAGGGTCTATGGCTACACCTTC. Its protein product is CASSQIADRVYGYTF.

The J gene is TRBJ1-6, the V gene TRBV7-8, with 7 positions matching TRBD1. The CDR3 length is 16 residues. V trimming: 5 bases; J trimming: 7 bases; junction bases outside the gene matches: 11. Germline CDR1 and CDR2: SGHVS and FQNEAQ. The CDR3 DNA reads TGTGCCAGCAGCCCAGGGGCAGGGGGGAGGAATTCACCCCTCCACTTT. Translated: CASSPGAGGRNSPLHF.

CDR3: CASSQLAGSEHPEQFF. Written as DNA, the CDR3 is TGTGCCAGCAGCCAACTAGCGGGGTCCGAGCATCCTGAGCAGTTCTTC. This chain links TRBV6-2 or TRBV6-3 with TRBJ2-1; 10 bases are shared with TRBD2. CDR3 length equals 16 residues. CDR1 and CDR2 from the germline V gene are MNHEY and SVGEGT. Trimming removed 6 bases from V and 9 bases from J; junction bases left unmatched: 14.